Following are 27 T cell receptor beta chains from one sample sequenced in a study of shared clonotypes between healthy human individuals. The protocol was immunoSEQ multiplex PCR, while the TCRdb copy is restricted to in-frame clones and leaves out a portion. The sample has some 2,000,000 clones, roughly 94% seen once. CD45RO-negative CD8 cells positively selected for CCR7 made up the naive population, which excluded terminally differentiated effector memory CD45RA+ cells. The sequenced sample consisted of naive CD8+ T cells sorted from blood. The receptor set was obtained from a man younger than 30 in good health.

The rearrangement uses TRBV4-3 and TRBJ2-2; maybe TRBD1 (5 bases). This CDR3 region has 15 residues. Germline V gene data show CDR1 as LGHNA and CDR2 as YSLEER. V lost 4 bases and J 3 bases, leaving 12 bases between the germline ends. CDR3 sequence (DNA): TGCGCCAGCAGCCTACACTCAGGGTACACCGGGGAGCTGTTTTTT. Residues: CASSLHSGYTGELFF.

The chain has TRBV10-3 and TRBJ1-4; D remains unclear. V dropped 0 bases and J dropped 12 bases, with 14 bases sitting between them. The CDR3 is 14 amino acids. Germline V gene data show CDR1 as ENHRY and CDR2 as SYGVKD. This CDR3 reads CAISESRVGSELFF. In DNA, the CDR3 is TGTGCCATCAGTGAGTCAAGGGTAGGATCGGAACTGTTTTTT.

This chain uses TRBV7-6 with TRBJ2-7; 10 bases line up with TRBD1. Germline V CDR1 and CDR2: SGHVS, FNYEAQ. The V segment lost 6 bases and the J segment 5 bases; nucleotides outside the gene matches: 10. The length of the CDR3 is 15 residues. The DNA for the CDR3 is TGTGCCAGCAGTCTAGAAAGCGGGACAGGGGACGAGCAGTACTTC. Translation gives CASSLESGTGDEQYF.

The chain recombines TRBV28 with TRBJ2-2; TRBD2 might be the D (5 bases). V lost 8 bases, J lost 7 bases, and 17 bases lay in between. Germline-derived CDR1 and CDR2 are MDHEN and SYDVKM. The CDR3 has 14 amino acids. In DNA, the CDR3 is TGTGCCAGCTCTTTAGAGGGTTTCGACGGGGAGCTGTTTTTT. Amino acid sequence: CASSLEGFDGELFF. Looking up the rest from reference TRBV28 and TRBJ2-2 gives the full variable domain: DVKVTQSSRYLVKRTGEKVFLECVQDMDHENMFWYRQDPGLGLRLIYFSYDVKMKEKGDIPEGYSVSREKKERFSLILESASTNQTSMYLCASSLEGFDGELFFGEGSRLTVL.

The V call is TRBV19, the J call TRBJ2-7; weak D call: TRBD1 (5 bases). The V and J ends lost 5 bases and 6 bases respectively, with 17 bases between them. The CDR3 length is 14 residues. Germline V gene lookup returns CDR1 LNHDA and CDR2 SQIVND (reference sequence). Here the CDR3 reads CASSHKGWGGEQYF. As DNA, the CDR3 is TGTGCCAGTAGTCATAAGGGGTGGGGCGGCGAGCAGTACTTC. Looking up the rest from reference TRBV19 and TRBJ2-7 gives the full variable domain: DGGITQSPKYLFRKEGQNVTLSCEQNLNHDAMYWYRQDPGQGLRLIYYSQIVNDFQKGDIAEGYSVSREKKESFPLTVTSAQKNPTAFYLCASSHKGWGGEQYFGPGTRLTVT.

This clone came up once. This chain links TRBV2 with TRBJ2-7; D gene unclear. The germline V and J ends were trimmed by 1 base and 5 bases, with 6 bases remaining between them. This CDR3 region has 12 residues. Germline CDR1 is SNHLY and CDR2 is FYNNEI. The CDR3 nucleotides read TGTGCCAGCAGTGAAGAGATGAACGAGCAGTACTTC. Its protein is CASSEEMNEQYF.

V is TRBV30 and J is TRBJ1-1, with D uncertain. The CDR3 is made up of 10 amino acids. V lost 4 bases and J 12 bases, leaving 12 bases between the germline ends. Germline CDR1 is GTSNPN and CDR2 is SVGIG (reference sequence). CDR3: CAWTWERTFF. CDR3 in DNA: TGTGCCTGGACCTGGGAGCGAACTTTCTTT.

This chain links TRBV4-1 with TRBJ2-7, with 7 nucleotides matching TRBD1. V lost 0 bases, J lost 4 bases, and 9 bases stayed unmatched. The CDR3 spans 16 residues. CDR1 and CDR2 from the germline V gene are MGHRA and YSYEKL. CDR3 residues: CASSQDQGEFDYEQYF. CDR3 DNA: TGCGCCAGCAGCCAAGATCAGGGGGAGTTTGATTACGAGCAGTACTTC.

V and J are TRBV7-3 and TRBJ1-1; 7 bases match TRBD1. J gave up 4 bases and V 2 bases, and 4 bases lay outside the gene matches. CDR3 length equals 14 residues. Germline V gives CDR1 SGHTA, CDR2 FQGTGA. The CDR3 reads CASSLLPGGTEAFF. Here the CDR3 DNA reads TGTGCCAGCAGCTTATTGCCAGGGGGCACTGAAGCTTTCTTT. Drawing the rest from reference TRBV7-3 and TRBJ1-1, the complete variable domain is GAGVSQTPSNKVTEKGKYVELRCDPISGHTALYWYRQSLGQGPEFLIYFQGTGAADDSGLPNDRFFAVRPEGSVSTLKIQRTERGDSAVYLCASSLLPGGTEAFFGQGTRLTVV.

This clone was seen a single time. The chain employs TRBV28 and TRBJ2-3; tentatively, D is TRBD2 (7 bases). The V gene's germline CDR1 is MDHEN and CDR2 SYDVKM. Trimming took 8 bases from V and 1 from J, leaving 19 bases between them. This CDR3 contains 16 residues. The CDR3 sequence is CASFDVGGGRTDTQYF. In DNA form, the CDR3 reads TGTGCCAGCTTCGACGTAGGGGGGGGGCGCACAGATACGCAGTATTTT.

The chain is built from TRBV2 and TRBJ2-7; a possible D gene is TRBD1 (6 bases). The CDR3 is 12 amino acids. Trimming pared 5 bases from V and 6 bases from J, leaving 11 bases between. Germline assignment: CDR1 SNHLY and CDR2 FYNNEI. The CDR3 is CASSRTVPEQYF. The CDR3 DNA follows: TGTGCCAGCAGTCGGACAGTTCCCGAGCAGTACTTC.

As concerns this clone: The same CDR3 also results from other DNA sequences found in this sample. The chain recombines TRBV11-2 with TRBJ2-3, with D unresolved. The CDR3 contains 12 residues. Trimming cost V 5 bases and J 2 bases, with 5 bases left between them. Germline lookup yields CDR1 SGHAT and CDR2 FQNNGV. The CDR3 DNA reads TGTGCCAGCAGCCCCCCCACAGATACGCAGTATTTT. It codes for CASSPPTDTQYF.

The CDR3 sequence is CASSFGGGEVYEQYF. CDR3 coding DNA: TGTGCCAGCAGTTTCGGAGGGGGGGAGGTTTACGAGCAGTACTTC. V usage is TRBV27 and J usage is TRBJ2-7, with D possibly being TRBD2 (7 bases). The germline V gene encodes CDR1 MNHEY and CDR2 SMNVEV (reference sequence). The CDR3 runs 15 residues. The germline V and J ends were trimmed by 3 bases and 4 bases, with 16 bases remaining between them.

As concerns this clone: This CDR3 is also generated by other DNA sequences in the sample. The V gene is TRBV7-2, the J gene TRBJ2-5, with D unclear. The germline V and J ends were trimmed by 1 base and 5 bases, with 5 bases remaining between them. Germline CDR1 reads SGHTA; CDR2 reads FQGNSA. The length of the CDR3 is 12 residues. This CDR3 reads CASSLDRETQYF. CDR3 DNA: TGTGCCAGCAGCTTAGATCGGGAGACCCAGTACTTC.

The J gene is TRBJ2-7, the V gene TRBV6-1; 10 bases fit TRBD1. CDR1 and CDR2 (germline): MNHNS, SASEGT. The V and J ends lost 8 bases and 4 bases, in that order; junction bases with no gene match: 5. The CDR3 consists of 13 residues. The CDR3 region has the DNA TGTGCCAGCTGGAGGGACAGGGGTTACGAGCAGTACTTC. Translated, it gives CASWRDRGYEQYF.

The J gene is TRBJ2-3, the V gene TRBV7-8; D may correspond to TRBD1 or TRBD2 (5 bases each). Deletions cut 5 bases from V and 4 bases from J, with 10 bases between. The CDR3 spans 13 residues. Germline CDR1 SGHVS, CDR2 FQNEAQ. The CDR3 coding sequence is TGTGCCAGCAGCCCAGTGGGGGCAGATACGCAGTATTTT. Protein sequence: CASSPVGADTQYF. Supplemented by reference TRBV7-8 and TRBJ2-3, the full variable domain reads GAGVSQSPRYKVAKRGQDVALRCDPISGHVSLFWYQQALGQGPEFLTYFQNEAQLDKSGLPSDRFFAERPEGSVSTLKIQRTQQEDSAVYLCASSPVGADTQYFGPGTRLTVL.

Points on this clone: This specimen includes other DNA sequences encoding the same CDR3. This chain connects TRBV4-3 to TRBJ2-1; 11 bases line up with TRBD1. The V and J ends lost 4 bases and 5 bases, in that order; junction bases with no gene match: 4. Germline V gene lookup returns CDR1 LGHNA and CDR2 YSLEER. This CDR3 has 15 residues. CDR3 nucleotide sequence: TGCGCCAGCAGCCTACGGACAGGGGGCCACAATGAGCAGTTCTTC. Translation: CASSLRTGGHNEQFF.

The chain combines TRBV4-3 with TRBJ1-2; 9 nucleotides line up with TRBD1. This CDR3 region has 16 residues. With V trimmed by 3 bases and J by 7 bases, 12 bases remained unmatched. Germline V gene sequence: CDR1 LGHNA, CDR2 YSLEER. CDR3 sequence: CASSHSEGTGSPGYTF. The CDR3 bases are TGCGCCAGCAGCCATTCAGAAGGGACAGGGTCCCCTGGCTACACCTTC.

This clone was counted between two and nine times. This chain connects TRBV6-1 to TRBJ1-1; D gene uncertain. The CDR3 loop spans 11 amino acids. CDR1 MNHNS and CDR2 SASEGT come from the germline V gene. The germline V and J ends were trimmed by 3 bases and 8 bases, with 7 bases remaining between them. The CDR3 here is CASSDVGEAFF. In DNA, the CDR3 is TGTGCCAGCAGTGATGTGGGCGAAGCTTTCTTT.

The rearrangement uses TRBV5-5 and TRBJ1-6, with TRBD1 identical over 8 bases. Losses at the gene ends were 4 bases for V and 6 bases for J; bases not matched to a gene: 9. Per the germline V gene, CDR1 is SGHKS and CDR2 is YYEKEE (reference sequence). This CDR3 spans 16 amino acids. The CDR3 DNA reads TGTGCCAGCAGCAATATCGGACAGGGTAGTAATTCACCCCTCCACTTT. Protein sequence: CASSNIGQGSNSPLHF.

CDR3 bases: TGCGCCAGCAGCCAGCCACTAGCGGGAGGGCCCTCGAGCACCGGGGAGCTGTTTTTT. Translated, it gives CASSQPLAGGPSSTGELFF. The gene calls are TRBV4-3 and TRBJ2-2; 13 bases fit TRBD2. Trimming cost V 3 bases and J 4 bases; bases outside gene matches: 11. Germline CDR1 and CDR2: LGHNA and YSLEER. This CDR3 is 19 amino acids long.

The rearrangement joins TRBV29-1 to TRBJ2-4; D is tentatively TRBD1 or TRBD2 (5 bases each). The CDR3 extends over 13 amino acids. CDR1 SQVTM and CDR2 ANQGSEA come from the germline V gene. With 5 bases removed from V and 2 bases from J, the gap between germline ends came to 10 bases. CDR3 coding DNA: TGCAGCGTTCCCGAGGGGTCCAAAAACATTCAGTACTTC. It is translated as CSVPEGSKNIQYF. Variable domain in full (rest from reference TRBV29-1 and TRBJ2-4): SAVISQKPSRDICQRGTSLTIQCQVDSQVTMMFWYRQQPGQSLTLIATANQGSEATYESGFVIDKFPISRPNLTFSTLTVSNMSPEDSSIYLCSVPEGSKNIQYFGAGTRLSVL.

This chain uses TRBV6-6 with TRBJ2-1; a possible D gene is TRBD2 (6 bases). Deletions cut 5 bases from V and 5 bases from J, with 13 bases between. The germline CDR1 and CDR2 sequences are MNHNY and SVGAGI (reference sequence). The CDR3 is made up of 14 amino acids. CDR3 loop: CASSDLASDNEQFF. The DNA of the CDR3 is TGTGCCAGCAGTGACCTAGCGTCGGACAATGAGCAGTTCTTC.

CDR3 amino acids: CASSQGTGMTLYYGYTF. The CDR3 coding sequence is TGCGCCAGCAGCCAAGGGACGGGGATGACACTATACTATGGCTACACCTTC. V and J are TRBV4-3 and TRBJ1-2; D unclear. The germline V and J ends were trimmed by 1 base and 3 bases, with 18 bases remaining between them. This CDR3 comprises 17 residues. The V gene's germline CDR1 is LGHNA and CDR2 YSLEER.

The gene calls are TRBV7-9 and TRBJ2-6; weak D call: TRBD1 (5 bases). V lost 9 bases and J lost 4, with 19 bases in between. The germline CDR1 and CDR2 sequences are SEHNR and FQNEAQ (reference sequence). The CDR3 extends over 16 amino acids. The CDR3 DNA reads TGTGCCAGTAGGGGATGGATCGGTCCCGGGGCCAACGTCCTGACTTTC. Its translation is CASRGWIGPGANVLTF.

The gene calls are TRBV7-2 and TRBJ1-5, with D perhaps matching TRBD1 (5 bases). Trimming left V 5 bases short and J 5 bases short, with 16 bases between. This CDR3 has 15 amino acids. The germline CDR1 and CDR2 sequences are SGHTA and FQGNSA. The CDR3 protein is CASSGDEGIDQPQHF. CDR3 bases: TGTGCCAGCAGCGGGGACGAGGGGATCGATCAGCCCCAGCATTTT.

This rearrangement joins TRBV7-9 to TRBJ2-1, with TRBD2 identical over 12 bases. There are 16 residues in the CDR3. V lost 5 bases to trimming and J lost 7 bases; unmatched junction nucleotides: 9. Germline values: CDR1 SEHNR, CDR2 FQNEAQ (reference sequence). CDR3 in amino acids: CASSLLLAGGFNEQFF. The CDR3 bases are TGTGCCAGCAGCCTTTTACTAGCGGGAGGTTTTAATGAGCAGTTCTTC.